This entry lists 17 T cell receptor beta chains sequenced from one sample in a study of CD8+ T cells in alopecia areata. Following extraction, RNA underwent reverse transcription to cDNA, which served as the sequencing template. Only in-frame clones appear in the TCRdb table, and some are missing; sequencing was by immunoSEQ multiplex PCR. This table holds roughly 200,000 clones, 40% to 65% found once. Treatment noted: oral pan-JAK inhibitor, 5-10 mg twice daily. Sample: CD8+ T cells sorted from blood, taken at week 24, from a patient treated with tofacitinib. The receptors were sampled from a human donor with alopecia areata.

V gene TRBV29-1 combines with J gene TRBJ2-7; D gene uncertain. V shed 2 bases and J shed 3 bases, with 5 bases lying between them. CDR3 size: 11 residues. Germline V gene lookup returns CDR1 SQVTM and CDR2 ANQGSEA. For the CDR3, the DNA is TGCAGCGTTGAAAAGGACTACGAGCAGTACTTC. Amino acid sequence: CSVEKDYEQYF.

V is TRBV7-6 and J is TRBJ2-3, with 9 bases lining up with TRBD2. The V and J ends lost 6 bases and 1 base, in that order; junction bases with no gene match: 5. Germline CDR1 and CDR2: SGHVS and FNYEAQ. The CDR3 runs 15 residues. CDR3: CASSNSGGGTDTQYF. In DNA form, the CDR3 reads TGTGCCAGCAGTAATAGCGGGGGTGGCACAGATACGCAGTATTTT.

The chain uses TRBV7-3 and TRBJ2-2; a possible D gene is TRBD2 (6 bases). Germline CDR1 reads SGHTA; CDR2 reads FQGTGA. The CDR3 runs to 13 residues. The V end lost 3 bases, the J end lost 6 bases, and 8 bases lay between the germline ends. CDR3 in amino acids: CASSFTSSGELFF. CDR3 DNA: TGTGCCAGCAGCTTTACTAGCTCCGGGGAGCTGTTTTTT.

The chain couples TRBV29-1 to TRBJ1-2; 7 positions agree with TRBD1. The CDR3 has 12 amino acids. The ends lost 4 bases at V and 8 bases at J; junction bases unmatched: 7. Germline lookup yields CDR1 SQVTM and CDR2 ANQGSEA. This CDR3 is CSVVGDRGGYTF. The DNA for the CDR3 is TGCAGCGTTGTCGGGGACAGAGGCGGCTACACCTTC.

This clone has a handful of counts. The V gene is TRBV11-1, the J gene TRBJ1-1, with D hard to call. CDR3 length equals 12 residues. In germline, CDR1 is SGHAT, CDR2 FQDESV (reference sequence). Trimming removed 5 bases from V and 5 bases from J, with 9 bases in between. CDR3 sequence: CASSPMETEAFF. CDR3 nucleotides: TGTGCCAGCAGCCCGATGGAGACTGAAGCTTTCTTT.

This clone was observed a few times. The CDR3 sequence: CASSWGYEQYF. CDR3 coding DNA: TGTGCCAGCAGTTGGGGTTACGAGCAGTACTTC. The chain recombines TRBV14 with TRBJ2-7; D gene ambiguous. The CDR3 has 11 residues. The V and J ends lost 6 bases and 4 bases respectively, with 7 bases between them. Germline-derived CDR1 and CDR2 are SGHDN and FVKESK.

This clone was detected only a few times. The V gene is TRBV27, the J gene TRBJ1-3; a possible D gene is TRBD1 (5 bases). Deletions cut 5 bases from V and 5 bases from J, with 10 bases between. This CDR3 has 13 residues. Germline V gives CDR1 MNHEY, CDR2 SMNVEV (reference sequence). The CDR3 DNA is TGTGCCAGCAGTCCAGGGACCCGAAACACCATATATTTT. Protein product: CASSPGTRNTIYF.

The genes are TRBV14 and TRBJ1-1, with 7 nucleotides matching TRBD1. Germline V gene sequence: CDR1 SGHDN, CDR2 FVKESK. The length of the CDR3 is 12 residues. V trimming: 4 bases; J trimming: 4 bases; junction bases outside the gene matches: 0. The CDR3 reads CASSPGGTEAFF. The CDR3, as DNA: TGTGCCAGCAGCCCAGGGGGCACTGAAGCTTTCTTT.

The chain couples TRBV11-2 to TRBJ1-2, with 7 bases identical to TRBD1. The J segment lost 5 bases and the V segment lost 5 bases, leaving 8 bases of the junction unmatched. Germline CDR1 SGHAT, CDR2 FQNNGV. CDR3 length: 14 residues. DNA of the CDR3: TGTGCCAGCAGCGAGGGGGCCAGGGGTTATGGCTACACCTTC. This sequence encodes CASSEGARGYGYTF.

A remark on this clone: At one end, the junction sequence differs from germline, possibly due to a read error. The rearrangement uses TRBV6-5 and TRBJ1-1, with D unresolved. Germline assignment: CDR1 MNHEY and CDR2 SVGAGI. This CDR3 has 13 amino acids. CDR3 in DNA: TGTACCAGCACGGAGTTCATGAACACTGAAGCTTTCTTT. This encodes CTSTEFMNTEAFF.

This chain links TRBV6-5 with TRBJ1-1; D call uncertain. Germline V gives CDR1 MNHEY, CDR2 SVGAGI. The CDR3 sequence is 14 residues long. Trimming took 0 bases from V and 1 from J, leaving 6 bases between them. The CDR3 nucleotides read TGTGCCAGCAGTTACTCGAATGGGAACACTGAAGCTTTCTTT. Translation gives CASSYSNGNTEAFF.

The chain uses TRBV27 and TRBJ1-5, with TRBD1 as a possible D gene (5 bases). The CDR3 is made up of 16 amino acids. V was trimmed by 5 bases and J by 5 bases, leaving 19 bases between them. Germline V lookup: CDR1 MNHEY, CDR2 SMNVEV (reference sequence). CDR3 region: CASSPSWGERHQPQHF. CDR3 bases: TGTGCCAGCAGTCCCTCCTGGGGGGAGAGGCATCAGCCCCAGCATTTT.

The sample holds a few counts of this clone. The DNA of the CDR3 is TGTGCCAGTAGTAACGGCGGTGAGCAGTTCTTC. Amino acids: CASSNGGEQFF. The gene calls are TRBV19 and TRBJ2-1; D is undetermined. CDR1 LNHDA and CDR2 SQIVND come from the germline V gene (reference sequence). Trimming shortened V by 4 bases and J by 9 bases, and 7 bases separated the two germline ends. The CDR3 covers 11 residues. Variable domain in full (rest from reference TRBV19 and TRBJ2-1): DGGITQSPKYLFRKEGQNVTLSCEQNLNHDAMYWYRQDPGQGLRLIYYSQIVNDFQKGDIAEGYSVSREKKESFPLTVTSAQKNPTAFYLCASSNGGEQFFGPGTRLTVL.

The chain is built from TRBV13 and TRBJ2-1; 8 bases match TRBD2. The CDR3 is 17 residues long. J lost 3 bases, V lost 4 bases, and 11 bases had no gene match. Germline V gene lookup returns CDR1 PRHDT and CDR2 FYEKMQ (reference sequence). CDR3 in amino acids: CASSSSAERGNYNEQFF. For the CDR3, the DNA is TGTGCCAGCAGCTCCTCCGCGGAGCGGGGGAACTACAATGAGCAGTTCTTC. The full variable domain, rest sourced from reference TRBV13 and TRBJ2-1, is AAGVIQSPRHLIKEKRETATLKCYPIPRHDTVYWYQQGPGQDPQFLISFYEKMQSDKGSIPDRFSAQQFSDYHSELNMSSLELGDSALYFCASSSSAERGNYNEQFFGPGTRLTVL.

DNA of the CDR3: TGTGCCAGCAGCTTACTGTTCAGGGCGGGTGAGCAGTTCTTC. Encoded protein: CASSLLFRAGEQFF. The chain links TRBV11-3 to TRBJ2-1; D assignment may be TRBD1 or TRBD2 (5 bases each). This CDR3 contains 14 residues. Between the trimmed V and J ends, which lost 2 bases and 9 bases, there was a span of 14 bases. Per the germline V gene, CDR1 is SGHNT and CDR2 is YENEEA.

The chain employs TRBV30 and TRBJ2-3; 12 bases match TRBD1. Trimming at V came to 1 base and at J to 4 bases, leaving 12 bases not matched to a gene. CDR3 size: 18 residues. Per the germline V gene, CDR1 is GTSNPN and CDR2 is SVGIG (reference sequence). The CDR3 coding sequence is TGTGCCTGGAGTGCCCCAACCCCGGGACAGGGGGCTGCAGATACGCAGTATTTT. It translates to CAWSAPTPGQGAADTQYF.

This clone was seen only once. The J gene is TRBJ2-7, the V gene TRBV6-5, with D perhaps being TRBD1 or TRBD2 (5 bases each). The CDR3 length is 14 residues. The germline gives CDR1 MNHEY, CDR2 SVGAGI. The V end lost 6 bases, the J end lost 5 bases, and 17 bases lay between the germline ends. The CDR3, as DNA: TGTGCCAGCAGCTTCTCGGGCCTGGGGGACGAGCAGTACTTC. Translation: CASSFSGLGDEQYF.